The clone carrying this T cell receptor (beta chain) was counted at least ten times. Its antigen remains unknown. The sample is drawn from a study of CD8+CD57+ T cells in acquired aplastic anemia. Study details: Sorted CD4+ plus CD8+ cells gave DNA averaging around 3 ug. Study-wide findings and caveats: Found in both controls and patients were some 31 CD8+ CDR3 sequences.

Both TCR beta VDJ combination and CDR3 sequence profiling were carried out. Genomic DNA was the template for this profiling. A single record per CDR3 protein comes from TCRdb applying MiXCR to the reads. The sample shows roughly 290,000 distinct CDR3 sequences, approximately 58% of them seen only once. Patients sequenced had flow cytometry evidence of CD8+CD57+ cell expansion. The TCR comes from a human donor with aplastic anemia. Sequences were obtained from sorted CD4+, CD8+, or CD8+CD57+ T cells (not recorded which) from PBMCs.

The CDR3 DNA reads as TGCAGTGCTAGAGATTGGGCAGGGGAGGAGACCCAGTACTTC. As protein: CSARDWAGEETQYF. This chain links TRBV20-1 with TRBJ2-5, with TRBD1 as a possible D gene (6 bases). Per the germline V gene, CDR1 is DFQATT and CDR2 is SNEGSKA (reference sequence). The CDR3 consists of 14 residues. V dropped 0 bases and J dropped 5 bases, with 13 bases sitting between them.